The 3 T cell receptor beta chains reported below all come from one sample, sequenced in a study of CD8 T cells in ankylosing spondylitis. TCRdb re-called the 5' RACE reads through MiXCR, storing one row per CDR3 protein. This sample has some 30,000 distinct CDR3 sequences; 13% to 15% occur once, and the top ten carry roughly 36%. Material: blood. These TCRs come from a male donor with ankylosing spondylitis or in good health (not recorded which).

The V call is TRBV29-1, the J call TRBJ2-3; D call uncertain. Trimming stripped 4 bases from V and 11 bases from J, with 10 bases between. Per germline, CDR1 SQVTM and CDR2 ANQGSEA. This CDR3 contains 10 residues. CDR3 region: CSVVVLGQYF. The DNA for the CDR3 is TGCAGCGTTGTAGTCTTGGGGCAGTATTTT.

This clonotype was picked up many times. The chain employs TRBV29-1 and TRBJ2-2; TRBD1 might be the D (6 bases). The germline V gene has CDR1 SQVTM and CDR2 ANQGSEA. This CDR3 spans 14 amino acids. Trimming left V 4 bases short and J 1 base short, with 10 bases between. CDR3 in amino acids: CSVGGLGNTGELFF. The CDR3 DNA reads TGCAGCGTTGGGGGGCTGGGGAACACCGGGGAGCTGTTTTTT.

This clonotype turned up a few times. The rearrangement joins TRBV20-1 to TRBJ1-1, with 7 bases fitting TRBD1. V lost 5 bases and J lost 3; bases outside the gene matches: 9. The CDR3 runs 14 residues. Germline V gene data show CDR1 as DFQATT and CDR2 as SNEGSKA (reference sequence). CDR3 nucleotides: TGCAGTGCTTCTTTGACAGGGATAGACACTGAAGCTTTCTTT. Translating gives CSASLTGIDTEAFF.